The 20 T cell receptor beta chains below were found in one sample sequenced in a study of T cell responses to AZD1222 COVID-19 vaccine. TCRdb's table, derived via immunoSEQ multiplex PCR, lists solely in-frame clones and lacks some. The sample carries roughly 150,000 clones, 88% recorded once. This material consisted of peripheral blood, taken 28 days after the second AZD1222 dose. The receptors here all came from an adult who received the AZD1222 COVID-19 vaccine.

The J gene is TRBJ1-4, the V gene TRBV7-6; 9 bases agree with TRBD1. The CDR3 is made up of 14 amino acids. The germline gives CDR1 SGHVS, CDR2 FNYEAQ. Germline trimming cut 3 bases from V and 5 bases from J; bases unmatched to any gene: 1. The CDR3, as DNA: TGTGCCAGCAGCTTCGGGACAGGGAATGAAAAACTGTTTTTT. Amino acids: CASSFGTGNEKLFF.

The rearrangement links TRBV28 to TRBJ1-2; TRBD1 might be the D (5 bases). Germline V lookup: CDR1 MDHEN, CDR2 SYDVKM. There are 12 residues in the CDR3. Trimming removed 6 bases at V and 6 bases at J, with 11 bases between. The CDR3 spells CASSTLGHGYTF. CDR3 sequence (DNA): TGTGCCAGCAGCACTTTGGGGCATGGCTACACCTTC.

V usage is TRBV30 and J usage is TRBJ2-7, with D uncertain. The CDR3 covers 12 residues. Between the trimmed V and J ends, which lost 2 bases and 5 bases, there was a span of 10 bases. Germline V gives CDR1 GTSNPN, CDR2 SVGIG (reference sequence). In DNA form, the CDR3 reads TGTGCCTGGAGTCAATCGGCGGACGAGCAGTACTTC. Amino acids: CAWSQSADEQYF.

V and J are TRBV30 and TRBJ1-5, with 8 bases aligning to TRBD1. CDR3 size: 14 residues. Looked up from germline, CDR1 is GTSNPN and CDR2 is SVGIG (reference sequence). V was clipped by 3 bases and J by 4 bases; unmatched bases: 5. CDR3 bases: TGTGCCTGGAGGGACAGGGAGTGGAATCAGCCCCAGCATTTT. This sequence encodes CAWRDREWNQPQHF.

This clone has a single count. CDR3 bases: TGTGCCAGCAGGGCTAGCGGGAGTTACGAGCAGTACTTC. As protein: CASRASGSYEQYF. This rearrangement joins TRBV27 to TRBJ2-7, with 10 bases aligning to TRBD2. The CDR3 sequence is 13 residues long. Losses at the gene ends were 6 bases for V and 4 bases for J; bases not matched to a gene: 3. Germline values: CDR1 MNHEY, CDR2 SMNVEV (reference sequence).

The chain couples TRBV9 to TRBJ2-1; D perhaps matches TRBD1 (6 bases). V lost 3 bases and J 1 base, leaving 11 bases between the germline ends. CDR1 and CDR2 from the germline V gene are SGDLS and YYNGEE. This CDR3 comprises 15 residues. This chain's CDR3 is CASSGSTGSYNEQFF. CDR3 nucleotides: TGTGCCAGCAGCGGAAGCACAGGGTCCTACAATGAGCAGTTCTTC.

The chain joins TRBV15 to TRBJ1-6; 9 bases are shared with TRBD1. CDR1 is LNHNV and CDR2 is YYDKDF in the germline V gene (reference sequence). The CDR3 runs to 15 residues. The ends lost 0 bases at V and 10 bases at J; junction bases unmatched: 4. CDR3 DNA sequence: TGTGCCACCAGCAGAGACCGGGACAGGGTCTCACCCCTCCACTTT. It encodes CATSRDRDRVSPLHF.

CDR3 protein: CASSMGTAMRPQHF. CDR3 in DNA: TGTGCCAGTAGTATGGGGACAGCTATGAGGCCCCAGCATTTT. The V call is TRBV19, the J call TRBJ1-5; TRBD1 aligns across 7 bases. The germline V gene has CDR1 LNHDA and CDR2 SQIVND (reference sequence). V gave up 3 bases and J gave up 9 bases; unmatched junction bases: 8. The CDR3 covers 14 residues. The full variable domain, in which reference TRBV19 and TRBJ1-5 provide the parts outside the CDR3, is DGGITQSPKYLFRKEGQNVTLSCEQNLNHDAMYWYRQDPGQGLRLIYYSQIVNDFQKGDIAEGYSVSREKKESFPLTVTSAQKNPTAFYLCASSMGTAMRPQHFGDGTRLSIL.

V usage is TRBV24-1 and J usage is TRBJ2-5; either TRBD1 or TRBD2 may supply D (5 bases each). The CDR3 sequence is 13 residues long. Germline V gives CDR1 KGHDR, CDR2 SFDVKD. V gave up 4 bases and J gave up 0 bases, with 5 bases separating them. CDR3 residues: CATSEGHQETQYF. The CDR3 DNA reads as TGTGCCACCAGTGAGGGACACCAAGAGACCCAGTACTTC.

The chain is built from TRBV7-2 and TRBJ1-3; 7 bases align to TRBD1. The CDR3 spans 17 residues. Unmatched junction bases numbered 8, after V lost 2 bases and J lost 1 base. Looked up from germline, CDR1 is SGHTA and CDR2 is FQGNSA. In DNA form, the CDR3 reads TGTGCCAGCAGCTTATGGGGACAGACGACATCTGGAAACACCATATATTTT. This gives the protein CASSLWGQTTSGNTIYF.

The rearrangement links TRBV9 to TRBJ2-7; the match to TRBD2 covers 7 bases. Germline lookup yields CDR1 SGDLS and CDR2 YYNGEE. The CDR3 length is 13 residues. V was clipped by 4 bases and J by 3 bases; unmatched bases: 4. This CDR3 reads CASSQRGLYEQYF. The CDR3 DNA reads as TGTGCCAGCAGCCAGCGGGGCCTCTACGAGCAGTACTTC.

The chain is built from TRBV10-3 and TRBJ1-1; 9 bases match TRBD1. V gave up 4 bases and J gave up 1 base; unmatched junction bases: 4. The CDR3 contains 15 residues. Germline V gene lookup returns CDR1 ENHRY and CDR2 SYGVKD. The CDR3 region is CAISVTGGENTEAFF. The CDR3 DNA reads TGTGCCATCAGTGTGACAGGGGGGGAGAACACTGAAGCTTTCTTT.

The chain joins TRBV7-6 to TRBJ2-7; the D is unclear. The CDR3 runs 13 residues. Per the germline V gene, CDR1 is SGHVS and CDR2 is FNYEAQ. The germline V and J ends were trimmed by 4 bases and 2 bases, with 9 bases remaining between them. The DNA of the CDR3 is TGTGCCAGCAGCTACGGGCCCACCTACGAGCAGTACTTC. Translated: CASSYGPTYEQYF.

This clone was detected a few times. In nucleotides, the CDR3 is TGTGCCACCACCGGGGCTCAGGAAGGGGTCCAGTACTTC. Translating it yields CATTGAQEGVQYF. The genes are TRBV19 and TRBJ2-5; D may match TRBD1 or TRBD2 (5 bases each). V dropped 10 bases and J dropped 10 bases, with 22 bases sitting between them. CDR1 and CDR2 (germline): LNHDA, SQIVND (reference sequence). There are 13 residues in the CDR3.

This sequence joins TRBV5-1 and TRBJ2-7; possibly TRBD1 for D (6 bases). V was trimmed by 1 base and J by 5 bases, leaving 22 bases between them. The germline gives CDR1 SGHRS, CDR2 YFSETQ. This CDR3 is 17 amino acids long. The CDR3 sequence is CASSLRSGTPGAHEQYF. As DNA, the CDR3 is TGCGCCAGCAGCTTGAGGTCTGGGACCCCAGGGGCCCACGAGCAGTACTTC.

The genes are TRBV5-1 and TRBJ2-1; 7 nucleotides match TRBD1. Germline V gives CDR1 SGHRS, CDR2 YFSETQ. Germline trimming cut 3 bases from V and 1 base from J; bases unmatched to any gene: 7. The CDR3 runs 16 residues. The CDR3 DNA reads as TGCGCCAGCAGCTCTAATCCGGGACAGTCCTACAATGAGCAGTTCTTC. This translates into CASSSNPGQSYNEQFF.

The chain links TRBV14 to TRBJ2-1, with D uncertain. Trimming left V 0 bases short and J 7 bases short, with 7 bases between. The CDR3 contains 13 residues. The germline V gene has CDR1 SGHDN and CDR2 FVKESK. For the CDR3, the DNA is TGTGCCAGCAGCCAAGATATAACGAATGAGCAGTTCTTC. This encodes CASSQDITNEQFF.

V is TRBV9 and J is TRBJ2-2; tentatively, D is TRBD2 (6 bases). Germline loops: CDR1 SGDLS, CDR2 YYNGEE. The V end lost 4 bases, the J end lost 4 bases, and 17 bases lay between the germline ends. The CDR3 spans 16 residues. CDR3 coding DNA: TGTGCCAGCAGCTCGGGGAGTACGGGGGTCACCGGGGAGCTGTTTTTT. This codes for CASSSGSTGVTGELFF.

CDR3 nucleotide sequence: TGTGCCATCAAAGCCAGCGGGGCCACAGATACGCAGTATTTT. Translating it yields CAIKASGATDTQYF. The gene calls are TRBV10-3 and TRBJ2-3; 7 positions agree with TRBD2. There are 14 residues in the CDR3. Losses at the gene ends were 7 bases for V and 2 bases for J; bases not matched to a gene: 6. Germline V gives CDR1 ENHRY, CDR2 SYGVKD.

The chain uses TRBV7-3 and TRBJ2-2; TRBD1 might be the D (6 bases). The CDR3 contains 15 residues. With 5 bases removed from V and 7 bases from J, the gap between germline ends came to 17 bases. CDR1 SGHTA and CDR2 FQGTGA come from the germline V gene. CDR3 nucleotide sequence: TGTGCCAGCAGCCCAAGGCTGGGGGCAGGCGGGGAGCTGTTTTTT. Translating gives CASSPRLGAGGELFF.